Presented here are 16 T cell receptor beta chains from one specimen sequenced in a study of cytomegalovirus exposure and HLA in healthy donors. In the PCR, 60 Vbeta and 13 Jbeta primers were used. Method: immunoSEQ multiplex PCR; TCRdb's copy keeps in-frame clones and lacks some. Reported are under 70,000 clones; the ten largest clones contain approximately 9%. Sequencing input: PBMCs. These receptors all come from a man aged 45 to 65 in good health and CMV-seropositive.

The chain has TRBV5-1 and TRBJ2-1; D is perhaps TRBD2 (6 bases). Germline CDR1 is SGHRS and CDR2 is YFSETQ. The CDR3 is 17 amino acids. V shed 0 bases and J shed 9 bases, with 22 bases lying between them. CDR3 DNA sequence: TGCGCCAGCAGCTTGGATGGGAGGCCCTATTACTCCGGTGAGCAGTTCTTC. Amino acids: CASSLDGRPYYSGEQFF.

The chain links TRBV6-5 to TRBJ1-5; TRBD1 matches at 10 bases. The trim removed 4 bases at V and 4 bases at J, leaving 7 bases unmatched. The germline V gene encodes CDR1 MNHEY and CDR2 SVGAGI. The CDR3 is 16 residues long. The CDR3 loop reads CASSSRDRGRNQPQHF. CDR3 in DNA: TGTGCCAGCAGTTCCCGGGACAGGGGTCGGAATCAGCCCCAGCATTTT.

The gene calls are TRBV28 and TRBJ2-7; possibly TRBD1 for D (7 bases). The CDR3 loop spans 16 amino acids. V lost 3 bases and J lost 1, with 16 bases in between. Germline assignment: CDR1 MDHEN and CDR2 SYDVKM. The CDR3 nucleotides are TGTGCCAGCAGTTTCCAGGGGGGCGGGTTGTCCTACGAGCAGTACTTC. It codes for CASSFQGGGLSYEQYF.

The V and J genes are TRBV28 and TRBJ1-2, with D hard to call. CDR1 and CDR2 (germline): MDHEN, SYDVKM. Trimming took 3 bases from V and 8 from J, leaving 13 bases between them. The CDR3 is 13 amino acids. CDR3 sequence reads: CASSFSDRGGYTF. CDR3 coding DNA: TGTGCCAGCAGTTTTTCGGACCGCGGGGGCTACACCTTC.

V and J are TRBV9 and TRBJ2-5; possible D gene TRBD2, 7 bases. The CDR3 extends over 13 amino acids. Deletions cut 4 bases from V and 5 bases from J, with 12 bases between. Germline V gives CDR1 SGDLS, CDR2 YYNGEE. CDR3 amino acids: CASSQQGGETQYF. The CDR3 DNA is TGTGCCAGCAGCCAACAGGGAGGGGAGACCCAGTACTTC.

V usage is TRBV30 and J usage is TRBJ1-2; maybe TRBD1 (6 bases). Between the trimmed V and J ends, which lost 6 bases and 8 bases, there was a span of 13 bases. The CDR3 spans 11 residues. Germline CDR1 is GTSNPN and CDR2 is SVGIG (reference sequence). The CDR3 region has the DNA TGTGCCTGTTTAAGGGGGTACGGCTACACCTTC. Its translation is CACLRGYGYTF.

This rearrangement joins TRBV5-1 to TRBJ1-2, with 9 bases that match TRBD1. The V gene's germline CDR1 is SGHRS and CDR2 YFSETQ. This CDR3 spans 14 amino acids. The V gene end was trimmed by 4 bases and the J gene end by 5 bases; junction bases not matched to a gene: 6. In DNA, the CDR3 is TGCGCCAGCAGCCACCCGGACAGGGGTTATGGCTACACCTTC. As protein: CASSHPDRGYGYTF.

This sequence joins TRBV29-1 and TRBJ1-1; 9 positions match TRBD1. Trimming cost V 4 bases and J 2 bases; bases outside gene matches: 2. The CDR3 totals 13 residues. CDR1 is SQVTM and CDR2 is ANQGSEA in the germline V gene. In nucleotides, the CDR3 is TGCAGCGTTGGGACAGGGGCAAACACTGAAGCTTTCTTT. Translation gives CSVGTGANTEAFF.

The rearrangement joins TRBV19 to TRBJ2-2, with D possibly matching TRBD1 (5 bases). Germline V lookup: CDR1 LNHDA, CDR2 SQIVND (reference sequence). The CDR3 loop spans 15 amino acids. V was pared by 5 bases and J by 0 bases, with 10 bases between. Here the CDR3 reads CASSPWTSNTGELFF. The CDR3 bases are TGTGCCAGTAGTCCGTGGACATCGAACACCGGGGAGCTGTTTTTT.

V and J are TRBV6-1 and TRBJ2-4, with TRBD2 identical over 11 bases. This CDR3 has 17 residues. V lost 3 bases and J lost 8; bases outside the gene matches: 12. Germline V CDR1 and CDR2: MNHNS, SASEGT. CDR3 region: CASSELGTSGRSYIQYF. The CDR3 coding sequence is TGTGCCAGCAGTGAGCTCGGAACTAGCGGGAGATCTTACATTCAGTACTTC.

The V and J genes are TRBV6-1 and TRBJ2-4, with D unresolved. Germline V CDR1 and CDR2: MNHNS, SASEGT. This CDR3 spans 18 amino acids. V lost 0 bases, J lost 0 bases, and 15 bases lay in between. DNA for the CDR3: TGTGCCAGCAGTGAAGCGAGTGTCACGCACCTAGCCAAAAACATTCAGTACTTC. Its translation is CASSEASVTHLAKNIQYF.

This sequence joins TRBV4-2 and TRBJ2-1; TRBD2 is a possible D gene (6 bases). CDR3 length equals 15 residues. V was pared by 0 bases and J by 6 bases, with 12 bases between. Germline V CDR1 and CDR2: LGHNA, YNFKEQ. The CDR3 nucleotides are TGTGCCAGCAGCCAAGAGGACGGGAGCGGCAATGAGCAGTTCTTC. Translated: CASSQEDGSGNEQFF.

CDR3 nucleotides: TGTGCCAGCAACCCGACAGGGGGCGGCCAGGGCTACACCTTC. This translates into CASNPTGGGQGYTF. This sequence joins TRBV6-5 and TRBJ1-2; 10 bases are shared with TRBD1. The CDR3 has 14 amino acids. V was pared by 7 bases and J by 8 bases, with 10 bases of the junction left unmatched. CDR1 is MNHEY, CDR2 SVGAGI, per germline.

This chain uses TRBV27 with TRBJ2-6, with a possible D match to TRBD2 (5 bases). Trimming removed 4 bases from V and 10 bases from J, with 14 bases in between. The CDR3 sequence is 14 residues long. From germline, CDR1 is MNHEY and CDR2 SMNVEV (reference sequence). The CDR3 coding sequence is TGTGCCAGCAGTTCCTTTGCGGGCCTTAACGTCCTGACTTTC. This encodes CASSSFAGLNVLTF.

This chain uses TRBV5-1 with TRBJ2-2; 9 bases fit TRBD1. The trim removed 3 bases at V and 3 bases at J, leaving 6 bases unmatched. The CDR3 length is 16 residues. Germline CDR1 reads SGHRS; CDR2 reads YFSETQ. The CDR3 DNA follows: TGCGCCAGCAGCTCGTACAGGGGGCGTGACACCGGGGAGCTGTTTTTT. Protein: CASSSYRGRDTGELFF.

The chain is built from TRBV5-6 and TRBJ2-3, with TRBD2 matching over 8 bases. This CDR3 has 16 amino acids. CDR1 is SGHDT, CDR2 YYEEEE, per germline. The V and J ends lost 2 bases and 4 bases, in that order; junction bases with no gene match: 9. CDR3 residues: CASSLPGLGAADTQYF. The CDR3 DNA reads TGTGCCAGCAGCTTACCGGGACTAGGGGCTGCAGATACGCAGTATTTT.